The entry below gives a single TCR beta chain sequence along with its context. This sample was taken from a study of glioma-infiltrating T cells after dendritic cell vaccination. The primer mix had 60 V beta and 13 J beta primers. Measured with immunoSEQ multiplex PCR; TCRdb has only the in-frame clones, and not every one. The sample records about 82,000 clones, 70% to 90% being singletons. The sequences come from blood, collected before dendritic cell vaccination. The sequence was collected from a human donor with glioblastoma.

The DNA of the CDR3 is TGTGCCACCAGCAGAGACCGGGGGGGCGCCCCCAACACAGATACGCAGTATTTT. Its translation is CATSRDRGGAPNTDTQYF. The gene calls are TRBV15 and TRBJ2-3; TRBD2 agrees at 8 bases. Germline V gene sequence: CDR1 LNHNV, CDR2 YYDKDF (reference sequence). The CDR3 consists of 18 residues. V was pared by 0 bases and J by 2 bases, with 10 bases of the junction left unmatched.